This T cell receptor beta chain was observed in a study of cytomegalovirus exposure and HLA in healthy donors. A multiplex PCR was run with 60 Vbeta primers and 13 Jbeta primers. Profiled with immunoSEQ multiplex PCR; TCRdb holds only in-frame clones, not every one. Of more than 50,000 clones listed, approximately 83% are singletons. After removal of 0 bases from V and 0 bases from J, the junction contained 5 bases not matched to a gene. The germline CDR1 and CDR2 sequences are SEHNR and FQNEAQ (reference sequence). CDR3 size: 17 residues. The sequence derives from a female donor in good health and CMV-seronegative. Material: PBMCs. This chain links TRBV7-9 with TRBJ2-1; 7 positions match TRBD2. CDR3 nucleotide sequence: TGTGCCAGCAGCTTAGCGCTGGGAGGGAGCTCCTACAATGAGCAGTTCTTC. Its protein product is CASSLALGGSSYNEQFF. The whole variable domain, filled in from reference TRBV7-9 and TRBJ2-1, reads DTGVSQNPRHKITKRGQNVTFRCDPISEHNRLYWYRQTLGQGPEFLTYFQNEAQLEKSRLLSDRFSAERPKGSFSTLEIQRTEQGDSAMYLCASSLALGGSSYNEQFFGPGTRLTVL.